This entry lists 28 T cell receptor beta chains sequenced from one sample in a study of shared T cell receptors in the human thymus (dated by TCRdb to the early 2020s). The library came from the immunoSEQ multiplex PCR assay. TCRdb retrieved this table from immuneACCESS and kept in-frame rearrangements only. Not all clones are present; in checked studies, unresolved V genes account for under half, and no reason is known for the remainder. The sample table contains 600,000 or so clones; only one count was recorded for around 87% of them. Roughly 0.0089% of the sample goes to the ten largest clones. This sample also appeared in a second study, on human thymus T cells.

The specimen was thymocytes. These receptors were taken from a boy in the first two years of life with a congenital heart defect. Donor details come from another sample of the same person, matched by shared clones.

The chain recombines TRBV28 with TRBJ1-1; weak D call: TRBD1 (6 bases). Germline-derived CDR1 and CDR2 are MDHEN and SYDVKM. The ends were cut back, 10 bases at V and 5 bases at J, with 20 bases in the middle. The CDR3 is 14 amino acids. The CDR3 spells CATRGVQGRTEAFF. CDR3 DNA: TGTGCCACCCGCGGTGTGCAGGGGCGGACTGAAGCTTTCTTT.

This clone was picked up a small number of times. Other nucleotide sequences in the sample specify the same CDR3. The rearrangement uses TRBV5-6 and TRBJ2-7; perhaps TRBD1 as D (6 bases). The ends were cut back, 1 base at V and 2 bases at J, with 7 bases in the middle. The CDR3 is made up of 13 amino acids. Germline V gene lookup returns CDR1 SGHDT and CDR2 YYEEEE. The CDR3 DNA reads TGTGCCAGCAGCTTGTGGGACACCTACGAGCAGTACTTC. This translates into CASSLWDTYEQYF.

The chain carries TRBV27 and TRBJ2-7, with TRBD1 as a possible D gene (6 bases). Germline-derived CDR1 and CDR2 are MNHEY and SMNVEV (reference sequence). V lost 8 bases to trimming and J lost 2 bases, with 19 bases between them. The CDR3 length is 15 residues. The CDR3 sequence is CASSPQGRAAYEQYF. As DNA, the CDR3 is TGTGCCAGCTCCCCTCAGGGGCGGGCAGCCTACGAGCAGTACTTC.

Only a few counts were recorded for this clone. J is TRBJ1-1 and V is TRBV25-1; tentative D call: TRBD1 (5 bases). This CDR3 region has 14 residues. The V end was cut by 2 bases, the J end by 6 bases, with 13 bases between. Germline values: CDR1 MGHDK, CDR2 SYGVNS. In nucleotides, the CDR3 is TGTGCCAGCAGTGAAATAGGGGAACAAGCTGAAGCTTTCTTT. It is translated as CASSEIGEQAEAFF.

CDR3 DNA: TGTGCCAGCAGTGAGGAACAGGGGAGGAAGAGCACTGAAGCTTTCTTT. Amino acid sequence: CASSEEQGRKSTEAFF. V gene TRBV2 combines with J gene TRBJ1-1, with 7 bases lining up with TRBD1. Trimming removed 3 bases from V and 4 bases from J; junction bases left unmatched: 11. Per germline, CDR1 SNHLY and CDR2 FYNNEI. The CDR3 spans 16 residues.

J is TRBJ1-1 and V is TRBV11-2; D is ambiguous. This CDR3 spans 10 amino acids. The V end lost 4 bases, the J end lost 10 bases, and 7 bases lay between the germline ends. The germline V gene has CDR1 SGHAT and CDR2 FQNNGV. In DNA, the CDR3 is TGTGCCAGCAGCTACCCGGGAGCTTTCTTT. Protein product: CASSYPGAFF.

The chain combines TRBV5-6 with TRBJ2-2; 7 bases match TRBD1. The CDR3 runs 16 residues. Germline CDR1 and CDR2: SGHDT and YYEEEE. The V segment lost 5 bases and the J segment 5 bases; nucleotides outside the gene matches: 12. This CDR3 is CASSLERDRVTGELFF. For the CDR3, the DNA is TGTGCCAGCAGTCTTGAGAGAGACAGGGTGACCGGGGAGCTGTTTTTT. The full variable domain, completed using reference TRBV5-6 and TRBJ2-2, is DAGVTQSPTHLIKTRGQQVTLRCSPKSGHDTVSWYQQALGQGPQFIFQYYEEEERQRGNFPDRFSGHQFPNYSSELNVNALLLGDSALYLCASSLERDRVTGELFFGEGSRLTVL.

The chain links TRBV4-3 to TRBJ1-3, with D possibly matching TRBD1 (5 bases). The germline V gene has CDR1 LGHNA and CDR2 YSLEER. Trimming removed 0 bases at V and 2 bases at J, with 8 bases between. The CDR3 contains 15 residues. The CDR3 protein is CASSQDGRAGNTIYF. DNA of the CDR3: TGCGCCAGCAGCCAAGATGGCAGGGCTGGAAACACCATATATTTT.

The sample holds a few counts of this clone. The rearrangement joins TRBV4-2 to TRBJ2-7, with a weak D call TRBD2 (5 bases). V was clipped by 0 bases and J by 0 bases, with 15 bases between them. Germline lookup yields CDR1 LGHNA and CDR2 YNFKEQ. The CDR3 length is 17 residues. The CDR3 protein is CASSQEPASGNSYEQYF. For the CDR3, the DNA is TGTGCCAGCAGCCAAGAACCGGCTTCGGGAAACTCCTACGAGCAGTACTTC.

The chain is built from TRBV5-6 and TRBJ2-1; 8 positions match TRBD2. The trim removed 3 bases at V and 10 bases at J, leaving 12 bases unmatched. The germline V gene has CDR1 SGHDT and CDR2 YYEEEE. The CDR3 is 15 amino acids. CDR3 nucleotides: TGTGCCAGCAGCTGGGCCTTGGCGGGAGGTAAGGAGCAGTTCTTC. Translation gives CASSWALAGGKEQFF.

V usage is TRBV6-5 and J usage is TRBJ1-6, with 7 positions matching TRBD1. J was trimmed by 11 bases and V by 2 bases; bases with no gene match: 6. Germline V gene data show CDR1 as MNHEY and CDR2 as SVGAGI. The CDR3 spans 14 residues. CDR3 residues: CASSYPTQGAPLHF. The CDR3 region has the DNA TGTGCCAGCAGTTACCCGACCCAGGGGGCACCCCTCCACTTT.

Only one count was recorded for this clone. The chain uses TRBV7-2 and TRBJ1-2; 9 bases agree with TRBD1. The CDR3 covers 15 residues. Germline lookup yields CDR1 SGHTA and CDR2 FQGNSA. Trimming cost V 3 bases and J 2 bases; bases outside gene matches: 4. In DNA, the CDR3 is TGTGCCAGCAGCTTCCGGGACAGGGAGAACTATGGCTACACCTTC. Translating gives CASSFRDRENYGYTF.

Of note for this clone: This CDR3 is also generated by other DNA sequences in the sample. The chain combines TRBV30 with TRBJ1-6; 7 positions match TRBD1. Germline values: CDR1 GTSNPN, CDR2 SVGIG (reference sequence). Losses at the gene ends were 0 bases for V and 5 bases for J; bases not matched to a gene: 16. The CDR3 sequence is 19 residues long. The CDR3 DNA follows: TGTGCCTGGAGTGTAGGAAAGGGGGCGAACTCCGTACATAATTCACCCCTCCACTTT. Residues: CAWSVGKGANSVHNSPLHF.

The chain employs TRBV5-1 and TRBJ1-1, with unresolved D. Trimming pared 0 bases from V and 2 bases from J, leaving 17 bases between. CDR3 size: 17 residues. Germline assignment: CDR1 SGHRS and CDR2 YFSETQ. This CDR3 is CASSLVPQVRSNTEAFF. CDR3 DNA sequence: TGCGCCAGCAGCTTGGTTCCTCAGGTTCGATCAAACACTGAAGCTTTCTTT. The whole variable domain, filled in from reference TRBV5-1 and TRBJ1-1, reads KAGVTQTPRYLIKTRGQQVTLSCSPISGHRSVSWYQQTPGQGLQFLFEYFSETQRNKGNFPGRFSGRQFSNSRSEMNVSTLELGDSALYLCASSLVPQVRSNTEAFFGQGTRLTVV.

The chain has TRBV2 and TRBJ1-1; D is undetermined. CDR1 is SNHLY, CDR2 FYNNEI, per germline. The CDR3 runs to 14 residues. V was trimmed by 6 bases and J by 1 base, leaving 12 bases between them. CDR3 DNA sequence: TGTGCCAGCAGCCCACCCAGGCGGAACACTGAAGCTTTCTTT. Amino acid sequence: CASSPPRRNTEAFF.

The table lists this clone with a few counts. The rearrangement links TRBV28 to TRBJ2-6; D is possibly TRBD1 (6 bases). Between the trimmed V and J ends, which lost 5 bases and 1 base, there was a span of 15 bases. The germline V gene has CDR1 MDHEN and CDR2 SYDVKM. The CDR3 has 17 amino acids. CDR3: CASSRTDRPSGANVLTF. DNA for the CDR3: TGTGCCAGCAGTCGAACCGACAGGCCATCTGGGGCCAACGTCCTGACTTTC.

CDR3 sequence reads: CASSQGLGLQETQYF. In DNA form, the CDR3 reads TGCGCCAGCAGCCAAGGGCTGGGACTACAAGAGACCCAGTACTTC. The chain employs TRBV4-1 and TRBJ2-5; 7 bases agree with TRBD2. CDR1 is MGHRA and CDR2 is YSYEKL in the germline V gene. J gave up 2 bases and V 1 base, and 4 bases lay outside the gene matches. The CDR3 is 15 amino acids.

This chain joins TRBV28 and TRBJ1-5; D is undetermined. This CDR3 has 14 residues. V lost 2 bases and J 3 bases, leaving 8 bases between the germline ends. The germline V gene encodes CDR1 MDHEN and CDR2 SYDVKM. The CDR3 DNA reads TGTGCCAGCAGTTTAAGCCGGTTCAATCAGCCCCAGCATTTT. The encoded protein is CASSLSRFNQPQHF.

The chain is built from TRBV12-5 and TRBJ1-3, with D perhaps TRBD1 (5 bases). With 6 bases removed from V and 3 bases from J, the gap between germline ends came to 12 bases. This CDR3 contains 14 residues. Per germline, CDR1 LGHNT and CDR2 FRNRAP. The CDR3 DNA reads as TGTGCTAGTGGATGCAGGGTCAATGGAAACACCATATATTTT. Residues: CASGCRVNGNTIYF.

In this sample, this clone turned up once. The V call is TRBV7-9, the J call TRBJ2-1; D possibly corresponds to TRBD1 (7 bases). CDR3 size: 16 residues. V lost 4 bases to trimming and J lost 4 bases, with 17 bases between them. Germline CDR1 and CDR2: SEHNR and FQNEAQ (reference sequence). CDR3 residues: CASSSPVAGQYNEQFF. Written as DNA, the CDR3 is TGTGCCAGCAGCTCTCCCGTCGCGGGACAGTACAATGAGCAGTTCTTC.

The CDR3 region is CASSSLGHNNEQFF. The CDR3 DNA is TGCGCCAGCAGCTCTCTGGGACACAACAATGAGCAGTTCTTC. V is TRBV5-1 and J is TRBJ2-1; tentatively, D is TRBD1 (6 bases). V was clipped by 3 bases and J by 5 bases, with 12 bases between them. Germline V gene sequence: CDR1 SGHRS, CDR2 YFSETQ. The CDR3 is made up of 14 amino acids.

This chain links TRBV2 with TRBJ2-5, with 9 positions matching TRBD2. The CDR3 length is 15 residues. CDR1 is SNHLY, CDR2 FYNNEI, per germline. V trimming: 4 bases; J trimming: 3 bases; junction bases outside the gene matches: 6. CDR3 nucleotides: TGTGCCAGCAGTGCCTCCGTAGCGGGAGAAGAGACCCAGTACTTC. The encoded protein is CASSASVAGEETQYF.

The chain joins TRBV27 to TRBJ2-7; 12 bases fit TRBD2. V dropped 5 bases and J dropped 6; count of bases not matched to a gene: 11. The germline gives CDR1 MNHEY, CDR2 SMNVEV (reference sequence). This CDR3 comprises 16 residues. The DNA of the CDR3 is TGTGCCAGCAGTCCGCGACTAGCGGGGGATACCGGCGAGCAGTACTTC. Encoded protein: CASSPRLAGDTGEQYF.

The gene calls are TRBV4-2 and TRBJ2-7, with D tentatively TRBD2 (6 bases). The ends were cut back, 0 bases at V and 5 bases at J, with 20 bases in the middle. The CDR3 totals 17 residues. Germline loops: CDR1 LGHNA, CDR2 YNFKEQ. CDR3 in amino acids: CASSQESVTSPRNEQYF. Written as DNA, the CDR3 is TGTGCCAGCAGCCAAGAGTCGGTGACTAGTCCTAGGAACGAGCAGTACTTC.

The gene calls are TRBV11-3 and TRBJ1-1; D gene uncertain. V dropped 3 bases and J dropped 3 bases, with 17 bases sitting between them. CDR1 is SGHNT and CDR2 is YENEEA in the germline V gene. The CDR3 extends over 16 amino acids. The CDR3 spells CASSFSIGSRDTEAFF. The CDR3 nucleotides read TGTGCCAGCAGCTTCTCTATTGGGAGCCGGGACACTGAAGCTTTCTTT.

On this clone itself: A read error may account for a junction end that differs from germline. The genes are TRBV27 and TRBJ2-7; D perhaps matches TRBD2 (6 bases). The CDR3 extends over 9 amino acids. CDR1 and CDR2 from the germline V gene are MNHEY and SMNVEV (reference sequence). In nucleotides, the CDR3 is TGTGCCAGCAGTTGGTCGGGAGACTTC. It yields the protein CASSWSGDF.

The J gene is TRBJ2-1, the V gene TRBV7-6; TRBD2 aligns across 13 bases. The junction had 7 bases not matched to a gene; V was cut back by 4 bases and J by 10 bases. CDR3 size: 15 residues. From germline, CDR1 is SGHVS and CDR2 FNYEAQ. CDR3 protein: CASSSRLAGGPEQFF. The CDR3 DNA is TGTGCCAGCAGCTCCCGACTAGCGGGAGGCCCGGAGCAGTTCTTC.

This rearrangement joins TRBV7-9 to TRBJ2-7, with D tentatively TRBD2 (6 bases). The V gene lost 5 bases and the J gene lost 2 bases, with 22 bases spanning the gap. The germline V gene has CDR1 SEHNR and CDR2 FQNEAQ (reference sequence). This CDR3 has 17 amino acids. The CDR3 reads CASSLSGGAGTPYEQYF. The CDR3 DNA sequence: TGTGCCAGCAGCCTTTCTGGCGGGGCAGGAACCCCCTACGAGCAGTACTTC.